Listed here are 18 T cell receptor beta chains from one sample, sequenced in a study of T cell repertoires in cytomegalovirus infection. TCRdb itself ran the reads through MiXCR, one entry per CDR3 protein. There are hundreds of thousands of distinct CDR3 sequences in the sample; around 31% occur only once, and roughly 13% lies in the top ten. Their specific antigens are unknown. The starting material was cultured CD8+ T cells from PBMCs, obtained from culture after CMV antigen stimulation. The receptors come from a human donor in good health (CMV status not recorded). Some clones in this sample may be carry-over from other donors' samples.

This chain joins TRBV10-1 and TRBJ2-7; D is perhaps TRBD1 (6 bases). Trimming took 5 bases from V and 2 from J, leaving 10 bases between them. In germline, CDR1 is WNHNN, CDR2 SYGVQD (reference sequence). The CDR3 consists of 13 residues. The CDR3 DNA follows: TGCGCCAGCAGTTCCCGGACAGCCTACGAGCAGTACTTC. Amino acids: CASSSRTAYEQYF.

The rearrangement links TRBV6-5 to TRBJ1-2; no reliable D call. This CDR3 is 12 amino acids long. Trimming cost V 2 bases and J 6 bases, with 7 bases left between them. CDR1 and CDR2 from the germline V gene are MNHEY and SVGAGI. Here the CDR3 DNA reads TGTGCCAGCAGTTACGAAGGTGATGGCTACACCTTC. As protein: CASSYEGDGYTF.

This clonotype was detected a few times. This rearrangement joins TRBV5-6 to TRBJ1-4, with TRBD1 as a possible D gene (6 bases). Trimming removed 4 bases at V and 8 bases at J, with 18 bases between. Germline V gives CDR1 SGHDT, CDR2 YYEEEE. This CDR3 contains 15 residues. The CDR3 reads CASSGSRGAREKLFF. CDR3 coding DNA: TGTGCCAGCAGCGGATCGAGGGGGGCTAGGGAAAAACTGTTTTTT.

This clonotype occurred many times. The rearrangement links TRBV7-8 to TRBJ1-5; no definite D call. In germline, CDR1 is SGHVS, CDR2 FQNEAQ. CDR3 length: 13 amino acids. Between the trimmed V and J ends, which lost 0 bases and 8 bases, there was a span of 8 bases. The CDR3 nucleotides read TGTGCCAGCAGCTTAGCTATGGGAGAGCCCCAGCATTTT. It is translated as CASSLAMGEPQHF.

The chain joins TRBV12-3 or TRBV12-4 to TRBJ1-5; perhaps TRBD1 as D (6 bases). The CDR3 contains 16 residues. Trimming pared 3 bases from V and 0 bases from J, leaving 12 bases between. Written as DNA, the CDR3 is TGTGCCAGCAGTTTTCAGGGGCCGTATAGCAATCAGCCCCAGCATTTT. Translation: CASSFQGPYSNQPQHF.

This clonotype has just a few counts. The chain links TRBV7-9 to TRBJ2-7; D may be TRBD1 (5 bases). V lost 1 base and J 2 bases, leaving 9 bases between the germline ends. The CDR3 has 14 residues. CDR1 and CDR2 (germline): SEHNR, FQNEAQ (reference sequence). This chain's CDR3 is CASSLEAGPYEQYV. The DNA for the CDR3 is TGTGCCAGCAGCTTAGAGGCAGGGCCCTACGAGCAGTACGTC.

CDR3 DNA: TGTGCCATCAGTGCGCCCCTTCATCCGGGACAGAGAAGCACAGATACGCAGTATTTT. Its translation: CAISAPLHPGQRSTDTQYF. The chain recombines TRBV10-3 with TRBJ2-3, with 7 bases lining up with TRBD1. The CDR3 consists of 19 residues. With 4 bases clipped from V and 0 bases from J, the junction kept 16 bases outside the gene matches. Germline lookup yields CDR1 ENHRY and CDR2 SYGVKD.

This clonotype was seen a handful of times. The J gene is TRBJ2-7, the V gene TRBV6-2 or TRBV6-3; 13 nucleotides match TRBD2. The germline CDR1 and CDR2 sequences are MNHEY and SVGEGT. The J segment lost 3 bases and the V segment lost 5 bases, leaving 10 bases of the junction unmatched. The CDR3 spans 17 residues. CDR3 sequence: CASSGLAGAEYHYEQYV. For the CDR3, the DNA is TGTGCCAGCAGTGGACTAGCGGGGGCCGAATACCACTACGAGCAGTACGTC.

The sample holds a few counts of this clonotype. This chain connects TRBV10-3 to TRBJ1-1, with D unresolved. V shed 2 bases and J shed 4 bases, with 8 bases lying between them. The CDR3 covers 13 residues. Germline values: CDR1 ENHRY, CDR2 SYGVKD. The CDR3: CAISEEGPTEAFF. Here the CDR3 DNA reads TGTGCCATCAGTGAGGAAGGGCCCACTGAAGCTTTCTTT.

The V and J genes are TRBV15 and TRBJ2-7; 9 bases map to TRBD1. This CDR3 has 15 amino acids. CDR1 and CDR2 (germline): LNHNV, YYDKDF (reference sequence). J lost 2 bases, V lost 2 bases, and 4 bases had no gene match. DNA for the CDR3: TGTGCCACCAGCAGATCACAGGGGGCAGCCTACGAGCAGTACTTC. This encodes CATSRSQGAAYEQYF.

The CDR3 protein is CASRDLGLFGTDTQYF. As DNA, the CDR3 is TGTGCCAGCAGGGACCTCGGACTTTTTGGCACAGATACGCAGTATTTT. The rearrangement joins TRBV7-8 to TRBJ2-3; weak D call: TRBD2 (5 bases). With 6 bases removed from V and 1 base from J, the gap between germline ends came to 17 bases. Germline V gene lookup returns CDR1 SGHVS and CDR2 FQNEAQ. The CDR3 loop spans 16 amino acids.

This clonotype was detected a few times. The chain is built from TRBV9 and TRBJ2-3; 8 nucleotides agree with TRBD1. The CDR3 contains 17 residues. The germline CDR1 and CDR2 sequences are SGDLS and YYNGEE. With 0 bases clipped from V and 6 bases from J, the junction kept 12 bases outside the gene matches. In DNA, the CDR3 is TGTGCCAGCAGCGTAGCTTTTCAGGGGGCCGAATCTGATACGCAGTATTTT. It encodes CASSVAFQGAESDTQYF.

This clonotype has a count of ten or more. The chain recombines TRBV7-6 with TRBJ2-7, with no clear D. CDR1 is SGHVS, CDR2 FNYEAQ, per germline. Trimming cost V 5 bases and J 6 bases, with 14 bases left between them. The CDR3 has 13 amino acids. Written as DNA, the CDR3 is TGTGCCAGCAGCCGGCGCGAAGGGTTCGAGCAGTACGTC. Protein sequence: CASSRREGFEQYV.

This chain connects TRBV20-1 to TRBJ1-1; no clear D. The CDR3 is 12 residues long. Germline CDR1 and CDR2: DFQATT and SNEGSKA (reference sequence). The V gene lost 5 bases and the J gene lost 2 bases, with 9 bases spanning the gap. The chain's CDR3 is CSALWSNTEAFF. CDR3 DNA: TGCAGTGCTCTTTGGTCTAACACTGAAGCTTTCTTT.

This clonotype appeared a few times. J is TRBJ1-6 and V is TRBV6-5; no definite D call. Trimming pared 2 bases from V and 0 bases from J, leaving 5 bases between. The CDR3 is 15 residues long. Germline V CDR1 and CDR2: MNHEY, SVGAGI. The CDR3, as DNA: TGTGCCAGCAGTTACGACGGCTCCTATAATTCACCCCTCCACTTT. Amino acids: CASSYDGSYNSPLHF.

By share, this clonotype counts as medium-sized. The rearrangement uses TRBV7-2 and TRBJ1-1; no firm D call. The V gene's germline CDR1 is SGHTA and CDR2 FQGNSA. This CDR3 has 14 amino acids. Trimming took 3 bases from V and 1 from J, leaving 9 bases between them. CDR3 amino acids: CASSFLPANTEAFF. CDR3 bases: TGTGCCAGCAGCTTTCTCCCCGCGAACACTGAAGCTTTCTTT.

This chain connects TRBV4-3 to TRBJ2-1; weak D call: TRBD1 (7 bases). CDR3 size: 16 residues. In germline, CDR1 is LGHNA, CDR2 YSLEER. Trimming took 4 bases from V and 9 from J, leaving 22 bases between them. CDR3 sequence: CASSLLQGGIGVEQFF. Written as DNA, the CDR3 is TGCGCCAGCAGCCTCCTTCAGGGGGGTATAGGTGTTGAGCAGTTCTTC.

There are many counts of this clonotype. The V call is TRBV6-5, the J call TRBJ1-1; no definite D call. The CDR3 consists of 13 residues. Germline loops: CDR1 MNHEY, CDR2 SVGAGI. V was clipped by 0 bases and J by 4 bases, with 6 bases between them. The CDR3 bases are TGTGCCAGCAGTTACTCCCAGGTCACTGAAGCTTTCTTT. Its translation is CASSYSQVTEAFF.